These 2 T cell receptor beta chains originate from one sample sequenced in a study of a mutant IDH1 vaccine in newly diagnosed glioma. The time point denotes: week 35, safety follow-up. Each vaccine dose was 300 ug of mutant IDH1 20-mer peptide, with topical imiquimod. These receptors' antigens are unknown. Method: immunoSEQ multiplex PCR; TCRdb's copy keeps in-frame clones and lacks some. The repertoire holds over 45,000 clones, with 75% to 85% as singletons. The material was PBMCs, obtained from a glioma patient whose treatment included an IDH1 peptide vaccine. The receptors derive from a middle-aged man with glioma.

V is TRBV7-9 and J is TRBJ1-3; the match to TRBD1 covers 8 bases. V shed 5 bases and J 3 bases; nucleotides not matched to a gene: 6. Germline CDR1 SEHNR, CDR2 FQNEAQ (reference sequence). CDR3 length equals 15 residues. As DNA, the CDR3 is TGTGCCAGCAGCATTGGAGGACAGGGTGGAAACACCATATATTTT. Its protein product is CASSIGGQGGNTIYF.

This sequence joins TRBV5-7 and TRBJ2-1, with 8 positions matching TRBD1. TRBV5-7 belongs to the ORF category, with a function that is uncertain. J was trimmed by 3 bases and V by 3 bases; bases with no gene match: 8. This CDR3 has 16 residues. The DNA for the CDR3 is TGTGCCAGCAGCTGGGGGACAGGCACCCTCTACAATGAGCAGTTCTTC. It specifies CASSWGTGTLYNEQFF.